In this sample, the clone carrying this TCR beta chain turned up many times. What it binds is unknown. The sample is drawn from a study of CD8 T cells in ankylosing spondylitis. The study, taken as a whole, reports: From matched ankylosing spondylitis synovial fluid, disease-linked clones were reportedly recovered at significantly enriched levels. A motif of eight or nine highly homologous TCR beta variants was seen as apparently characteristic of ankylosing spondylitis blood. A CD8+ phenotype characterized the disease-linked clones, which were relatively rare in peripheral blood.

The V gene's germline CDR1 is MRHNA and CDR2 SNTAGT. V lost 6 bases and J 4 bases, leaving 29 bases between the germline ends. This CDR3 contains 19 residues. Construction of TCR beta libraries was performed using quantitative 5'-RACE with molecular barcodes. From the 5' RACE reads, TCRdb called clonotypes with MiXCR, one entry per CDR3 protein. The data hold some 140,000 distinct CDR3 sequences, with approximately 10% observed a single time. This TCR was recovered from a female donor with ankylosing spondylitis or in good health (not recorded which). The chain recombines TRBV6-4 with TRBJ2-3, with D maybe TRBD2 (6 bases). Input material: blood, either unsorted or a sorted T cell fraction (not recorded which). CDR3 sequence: CASSCPPLGRSGLPDTQYF. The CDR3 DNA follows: TGTGCCAGCAGCTGTCCGCCCCTAGGTCGGAGCGGGTTACCAGATACGCAGTATTTT.